Listed below are T cell receptor beta chains from one sample, sequenced in a study of T-cell reconstitution after alpha-beta-depleted transplantation in children. TCRdb re-derived calls from the PCR reads in MiXCR, one entry per CDR3 protein. The data hold around 490,000 distinct CDR3 sequences, with 11% observed a single time. The sequenced sample was PBMCs, mostly from graft donor cells, obtained 180 days after TCRalphabeta/CD19-depleted stem cell transplant. These receptors originate from a female patient under 10 years old who had a stem cell transplant for aplastic anemia, so the T cells may come from the graft donor. CDR3s leave out the opening cysteine and the closing phenylalanine or tryptophan. A D gene is named only where the DNA matches it firmly.

d_call	v_call	cdr3_aa
NA	TRBV24-1	ATTDGNGYT
NA	TRBV9	ASSSGPITYNEQF
NA	TRBV6-1	ASSDSLALGLLYNKQF
NA	TRBV5-1	ASSLVPGVGNEQF
TRBD2	TRBV28	ASATGGRTDTQY
TRBD1	TRBV11-2	ASSPQTGQGLRLAKNIQY
NA	TRBV21-1	ASSSPGQGEFDSGNTIY
TRBD2	TRBV20-1	SARDSTGGSYNEQF
NA	TRBV20-1	SARSKGHTEAF
TRBD1	TRBV5-7	ASSPDQWTGEGYEQY
TRBD1	TRBV7-3	ASSLKGDRLSQETQY
NA	TRBV28	ASSLSGNGRGRETQY
NA	TRBV7-9	ASSSPPRHSYNSPLH
TRBD2	TRBV3-1	ASSGVGGFKQETQY
NA	TRBV5-4	AGSRGGNQPQH
TRBD2	TRBV12-3/TRBV12-4	ASSVLAGPIYNEQF
NA	TRBV15	ATSREYRGGPSLQETQY
TRBD2	TRBV12-3/TRBV12-4	ASRGLSTDTQY
NA	TRBV5-1	ASKFRGSSYEQY
TRBD1	TRBV6-5	ASSNRGYEQY